This TCR beta chain stems from a study of blood T cell repertoires in COVID-19. Study summary: COVID-19 samples, acute and convalescent, were from the United States, Italy and Spain. PBMCs, B-cell-depleted T cells, or T cells were the source of the cDNA or gDNA that made up the material.

The data were produced by immunoSEQ multiplex PCR, yet TCRdb's version contains in-frame clones alone and is incomplete. The sample carries under 500,000 clones, over 75% recorded once. Participant ages covered roughly 18 to 90 years across 24 US areas. Two negative PCRs, clearance, or symptom resolution had been documented for recovered Cohort 3 donors. The CDR3 covers 15 residues. Per germline, CDR1 SQVTM and CDR2 ANQGSEA. Trimming took 7 bases from V and 2 from J, leaving 18 bases between them. This receptor was identified in a man aged 25-45 years who had recovered from COVID-19. The chain combines TRBV29-1 with TRBJ2-1, with D tentatively TRBD2 (6 bases). The material sequenced was PBMCs or T cells enriched from blood (not recorded which). CDR3 DNA: TGCAGCGACGCACCCCGGGAGTTTCCCTACAATGAGCAGTTCTTC. Translating gives CSDAPREFPYNEQFF.